This TCR beta chain is drawn from a study of blood T cells in healthy people across ages. Study results and limitations: Diversity was estimated from one million T cells, and these estimates were considered underestimates. Per million T cells, TCR beta diversity dropped roughly linearly as age increased.

All donors came from Russia, were Caucasian and healthy, and spanned ages about 6 to 100. Primed by a sample-barcoded 5' primer and a J-beta primer mix, a second PCR proceeded for roughly 6 to 12 cycles. At least 3 million CDR3-containing paired-end reads were obtained per sample. MiXCR, applied by TCRdb to the 5' RACE reads, yields one record per CDR3 protein. The repertoire holds approximately 770,000 distinct CDR3 sequences, with about 62% as singletons. This clonotype has a handful of counts. Its antigen is not known. CDR3 length: 12 residues. Trimming pared 3 bases from V and 5 bases from J, leaving 4 bases between. Germline V lookup: CDR1 LGHNA, CDR2 YNFKEQ.

The V call is TRBV4-2, the J call TRBJ1-4; D not resolved. Material: blood. This TCR was recovered from a man between 25 and 39 years old in good health. CDR3 residues: CASSHPNEKLFF. The CDR3 nucleotides read TGTGCCAGCAGCCACCCCAATGAAAAACTGTTTTTT.